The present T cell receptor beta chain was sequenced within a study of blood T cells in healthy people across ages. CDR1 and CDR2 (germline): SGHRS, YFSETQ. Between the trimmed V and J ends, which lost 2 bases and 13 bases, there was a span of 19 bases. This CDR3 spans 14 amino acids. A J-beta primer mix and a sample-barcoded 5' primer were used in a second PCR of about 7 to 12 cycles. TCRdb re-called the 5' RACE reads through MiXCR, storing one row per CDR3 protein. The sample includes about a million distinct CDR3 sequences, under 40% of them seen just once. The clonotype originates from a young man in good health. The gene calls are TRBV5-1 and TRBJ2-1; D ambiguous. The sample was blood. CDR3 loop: CASSLPRATPTQFF. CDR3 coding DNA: TGCGCCAGCAGCTTACCACGCGCAACACCGACCCAGTTCTTC. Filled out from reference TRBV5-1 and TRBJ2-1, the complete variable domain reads KAGVTQTPRYLIKTRGQQVTLSCSPISGHRSVSWYQQTPGQGLQFLFEYFSETQRNKGNFPGRFSGRQFSNSRSEMNVSTLELGDSALYLCASSLPRATPTQFFGPGTRLTVL.